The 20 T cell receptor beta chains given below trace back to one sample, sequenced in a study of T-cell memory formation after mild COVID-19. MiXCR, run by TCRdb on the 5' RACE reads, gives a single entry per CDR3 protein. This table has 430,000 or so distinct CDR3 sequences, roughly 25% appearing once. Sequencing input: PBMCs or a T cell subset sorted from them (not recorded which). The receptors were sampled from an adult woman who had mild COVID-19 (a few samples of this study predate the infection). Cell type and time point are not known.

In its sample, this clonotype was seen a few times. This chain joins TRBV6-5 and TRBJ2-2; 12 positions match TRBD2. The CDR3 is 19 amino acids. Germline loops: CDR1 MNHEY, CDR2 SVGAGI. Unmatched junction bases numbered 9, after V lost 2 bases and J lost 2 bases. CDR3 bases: TGTGCCAGCAGTTACCGCCCGACTAGCGGGAGATTTAACACCGGGGAGCTGTTTTTT. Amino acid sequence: CASSYRPTSGRFNTGELFF.

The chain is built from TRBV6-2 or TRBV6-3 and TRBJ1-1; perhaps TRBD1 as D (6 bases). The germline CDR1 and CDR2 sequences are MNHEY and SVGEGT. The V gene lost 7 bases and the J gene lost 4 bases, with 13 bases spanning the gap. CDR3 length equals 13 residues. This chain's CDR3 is CASTWGASTEAFF. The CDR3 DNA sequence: TGTGCCAGCACCTGGGGGGCAAGCACTGAAGCTTTCTTT.

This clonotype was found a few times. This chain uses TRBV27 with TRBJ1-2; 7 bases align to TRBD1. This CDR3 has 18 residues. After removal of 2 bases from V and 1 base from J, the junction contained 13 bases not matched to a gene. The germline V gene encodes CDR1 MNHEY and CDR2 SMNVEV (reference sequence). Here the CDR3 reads CASSLGRQGMLINYGYTF. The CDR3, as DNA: TGTGCCAGCAGTTTAGGGAGACAGGGCATGTTGATTAACTATGGCTACACCTTC.

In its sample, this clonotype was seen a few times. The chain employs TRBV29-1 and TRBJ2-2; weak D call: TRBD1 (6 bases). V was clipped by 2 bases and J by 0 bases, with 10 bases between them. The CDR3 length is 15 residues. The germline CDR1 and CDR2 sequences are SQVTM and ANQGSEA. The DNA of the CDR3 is TGCAGCGTTGAATTGCCAGGGGCGAACACCGGGGAGCTGTTTTTT. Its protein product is CSVELPGANTGELFF.

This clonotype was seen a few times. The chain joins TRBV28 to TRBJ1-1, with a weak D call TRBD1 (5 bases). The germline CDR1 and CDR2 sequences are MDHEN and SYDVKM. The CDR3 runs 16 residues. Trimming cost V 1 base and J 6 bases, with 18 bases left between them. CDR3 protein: CASSLLWAQGGSEAFF. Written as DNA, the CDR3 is TGTGCCAGCAGTTTATTGTGGGCCCAGGGAGGATCTGAAGCTTTCTTT.

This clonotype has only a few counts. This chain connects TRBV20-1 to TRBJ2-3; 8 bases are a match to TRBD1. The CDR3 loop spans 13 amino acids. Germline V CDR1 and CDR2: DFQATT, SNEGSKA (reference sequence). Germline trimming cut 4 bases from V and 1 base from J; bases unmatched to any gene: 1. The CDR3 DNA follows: TGCAGTGCTAAGACAGGGGGCACAGATACGCAGTATTTT. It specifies CSAKTGGTDTQYF.

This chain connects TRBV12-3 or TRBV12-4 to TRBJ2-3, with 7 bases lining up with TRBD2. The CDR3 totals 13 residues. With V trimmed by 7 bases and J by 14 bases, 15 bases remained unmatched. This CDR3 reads CASTLGGGSTAYF. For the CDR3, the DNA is TGTGCCAGCACCTTGGGGGGAGGGTCCACGGCGTATTTT.

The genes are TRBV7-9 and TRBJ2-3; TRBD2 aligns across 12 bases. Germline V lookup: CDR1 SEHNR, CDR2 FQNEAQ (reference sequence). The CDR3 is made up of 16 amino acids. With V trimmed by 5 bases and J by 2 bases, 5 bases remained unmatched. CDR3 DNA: TGTGCCAGCAGCCCCGGACTAGCGGGAATCACAGATACGCAGTATTTT. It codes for CASSPGLAGITDTQYF.

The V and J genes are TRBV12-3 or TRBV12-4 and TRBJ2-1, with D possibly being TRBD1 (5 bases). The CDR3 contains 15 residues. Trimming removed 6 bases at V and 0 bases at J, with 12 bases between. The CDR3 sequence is CASSRRQSSYNEQFF. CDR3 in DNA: TGTGCCAGCAGCCGGAGACAGTCCTCCTACAATGAGCAGTTCTTC.

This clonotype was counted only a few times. The CDR3 bases are TGTGCCAGCAGTTACCGACAGGGTTTTGCGACCCAGTACTTC. Translation: CASSYRQGFATQYF. The rearrangement uses TRBV6-5 and TRBJ2-5, with TRBD1 matching 7 bases. The CDR3 consists of 14 residues. Germline CDR1 reads MNHEY; CDR2 reads SVGAGI. J lost 7 bases, V lost 2 bases, and 7 bases had no gene match.

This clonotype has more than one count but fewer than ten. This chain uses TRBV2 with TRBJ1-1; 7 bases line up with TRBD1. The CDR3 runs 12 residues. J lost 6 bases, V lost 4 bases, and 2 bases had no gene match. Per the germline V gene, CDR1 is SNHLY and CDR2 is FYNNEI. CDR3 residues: CASSVTGAEAFF. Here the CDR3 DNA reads TGTGCCAGCAGTGTAACAGGGGCTGAAGCTTTCTTT.

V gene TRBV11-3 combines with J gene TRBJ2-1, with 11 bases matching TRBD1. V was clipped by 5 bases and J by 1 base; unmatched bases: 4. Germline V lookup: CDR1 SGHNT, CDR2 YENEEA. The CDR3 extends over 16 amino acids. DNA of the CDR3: TGTGCCAGCAGCGACCGGGACAGGGGGTCCTACAATGAGCAGTTCTTC. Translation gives CASSDRDRGSYNEQFF.

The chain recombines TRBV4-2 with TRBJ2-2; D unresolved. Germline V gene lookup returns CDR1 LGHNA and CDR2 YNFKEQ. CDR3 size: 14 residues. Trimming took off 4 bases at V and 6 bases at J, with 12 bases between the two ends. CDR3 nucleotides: TGTGCCAGCAGCCCCCTCTTTTCGCCCGGGGAGCTGTTTTTT. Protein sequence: CASSPLFSPGELFF.

The DNA of the CDR3 is TGTGCCAGCAGTAAGGGCCCATCCGGAGAGACCCAGTACTTC. This translates into CASSKGPSGETQYF. The V and J genes are TRBV6-5 and TRBJ2-5; D not certain. The CDR3 is made up of 14 amino acids. The germline gives CDR1 MNHEY, CDR2 SVGAGI. V lost 5 bases and J lost 4, with 14 bases in between.

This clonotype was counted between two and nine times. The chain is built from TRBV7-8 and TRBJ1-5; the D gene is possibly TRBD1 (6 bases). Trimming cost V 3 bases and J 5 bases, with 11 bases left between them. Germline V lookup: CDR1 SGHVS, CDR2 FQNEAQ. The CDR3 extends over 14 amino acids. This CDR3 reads CASSFGQQHQPQHF. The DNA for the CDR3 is TGTGCCAGCAGCTTCGGACAGCAACATCAGCCCCAGCATTTT.

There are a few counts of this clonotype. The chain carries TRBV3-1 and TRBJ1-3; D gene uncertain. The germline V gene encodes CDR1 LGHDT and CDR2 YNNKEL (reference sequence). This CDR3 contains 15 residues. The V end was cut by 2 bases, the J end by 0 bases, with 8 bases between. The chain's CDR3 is CASSQSVSSGNTIYF. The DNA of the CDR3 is TGTGCCAGCAGCCAATCCGTTAGCTCTGGAAACACCATATATTTT. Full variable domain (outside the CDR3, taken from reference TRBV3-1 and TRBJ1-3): DTAVSQTPKYLVTQMGNDKSIKCEQNLGHDTMYWYKQDSKKFLKIMFSYNNKELIINETVPNRFSPKSPDKAHLNLHINSLELGDSAVYFCASSQSVSSGNTIYFGEGSWLTVV.

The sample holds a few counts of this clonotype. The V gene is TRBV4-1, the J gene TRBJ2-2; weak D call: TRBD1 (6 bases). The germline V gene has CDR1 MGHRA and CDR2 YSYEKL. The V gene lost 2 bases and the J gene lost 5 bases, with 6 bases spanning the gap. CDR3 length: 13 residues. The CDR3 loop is CASSQRGTGELFF. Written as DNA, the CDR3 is TGCGCCAGCAGCCAAAGGGGGACCGGGGAGCTGTTTTTT.

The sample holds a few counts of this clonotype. The CDR3 DNA sequence: TGTGCCAGCAGCTATATCGGGGGAGCAGCCTACGAGCAGTACTTC. It yields the protein CASSYIGGAAYEQYF. The V and J genes are TRBV5-5 and TRBJ2-7; D possibly corresponds to TRBD2 (6 bases). CDR3 length equals 15 residues. V gave up 3 bases and J gave up 2 bases, with 15 bases separating them. CDR1 and CDR2 from the germline V gene are SGHKS and YYEKEE (reference sequence).

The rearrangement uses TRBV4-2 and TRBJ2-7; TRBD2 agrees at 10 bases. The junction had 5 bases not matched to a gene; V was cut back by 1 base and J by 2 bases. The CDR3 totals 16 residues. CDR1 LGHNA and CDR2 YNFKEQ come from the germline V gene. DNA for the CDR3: TGTGCCAGCAGCCAAGTGGCTAGCGGGAGTACCTACGAGCAGTACTTC. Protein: CASSQVASGSTYEQYF.

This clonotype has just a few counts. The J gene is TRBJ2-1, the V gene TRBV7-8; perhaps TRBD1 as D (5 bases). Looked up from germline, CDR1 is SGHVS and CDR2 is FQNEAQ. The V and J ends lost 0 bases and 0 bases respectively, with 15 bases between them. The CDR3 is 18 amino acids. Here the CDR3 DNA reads TGTGCCAGCAGCTTAGCTAGAGACAGTCTTAGCTCCTACAATGAGCAGTTCTTC. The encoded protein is CASSLARDSLSSYNEQFF.